The 16 T cell receptor beta chains presented below share a single source sample, sequenced in a study of blood T cell repertoires in COVID-19. The assay was immunoSEQ multiplex PCR, and TCRdb's table has in-frame clones only and misses some. The profile shows about 140,000 clones, around 82% of them singletons. Specimen: peripheral blood. The receptors here all came from a woman aged 55-69 years with acute or convalescent COVID-19.

The genes are TRBV9 and TRBJ1-4; no definite D call. CDR1 and CDR2 (germline): SGDLS, YYNGEE. Trimming took 1 base from V and 6 from J, leaving 7 bases between them. This CDR3 is 13 amino acids long. The DNA of the CDR3 is TGTGCCAGCAGCGTACAGGCAGATGAAAAACTGTTTTTT. The encoded protein is CASSVQADEKLFF.

The chain couples TRBV3-1 (or the pseudogene TRBV3-2) to TRBJ2-7, with 11 bases aligning to TRBD2. Looked up from germline, CDR1 is LGHDT and CDR2 is YNNKEL (reference sequence). The CDR3 extends over 15 amino acids. J lost 3 bases, V lost 1 base, and 2 bases had no gene match. The CDR3 loop reads CASSQAGTSGYEQYF. CDR3 DNA: TGTGCCAGCAGCCAAGCGGGGACTAGCGGCTACGAGCAGTACTTC.

The chain combines TRBV9 with TRBJ2-5, with D perhaps matching TRBD2 (6 bases). CDR1 and CDR2 from the germline V gene are SGDLS and YYNGEE. V was pared by 2 bases and J by 2 bases, with 13 bases between. The CDR3 is made up of 15 amino acids. CDR3 coding DNA: TGTGCCAGCAGCGTCGATAGCGGACTACAAGAGACCCAGTACTTC. Its protein product is CASSVDSGLQETQYF.

This chain links TRBV19 with TRBJ1-1, with a weak D call TRBD1 (5 bases). Germline CDR1 is LNHDA and CDR2 is SQIVND (reference sequence). V was trimmed by 7 bases and J by 7 bases, leaving 10 bases between them. There are 11 residues in the CDR3. The CDR3 sequence: CASMGPIEAFF. CDR3 sequence (DNA): TGTGCCAGTATGGGGCCGATTGAAGCTTTCTTT.

For the CDR3, the DNA is TGCAGCGTTGAACCTGCCGGGACAGGTTTTCGCCCTGGGGAAAAACTGTTTTTT. Amino acids: CSVEPAGTGFRPGEKLFF. The rearrangement uses TRBV29-1 and TRBJ1-4, with 8 bases lining up with TRBD1. Unmatched junction bases numbered 19, after V lost 2 bases and J lost 8 bases. There are 18 residues in the CDR3. CDR1 SQVTM and CDR2 ANQGSEA come from the germline V gene.

This chain links TRBV7-8 with TRBJ1-2; TRBD1 aligns across 7 bases. Germline values: CDR1 SGHVS, CDR2 FQNEAQ. V trimming: 1 base; J trimming: 3 bases; junction bases outside the gene matches: 5. The CDR3 totals 15 residues. This CDR3 is CASSLDTGDYYGYTF. For the CDR3, the DNA is TGTGCCAGCAGCTTAGACACAGGGGACTACTATGGCTACACCTTC.

This chain links TRBV27 with TRBJ1-1; no definite D call. The CDR3 is made up of 14 amino acids. Trimming removed 9 bases at V and 5 bases at J, with 19 bases between. CDR1 and CDR2 from the germline V gene are MNHEY and SMNVEV (reference sequence). CDR3 region: CASRPRVQETEAFF. The CDR3 nucleotides are TGTGCCAGTCGCCCTCGGGTTCAAGAAACTGAAGCTTTCTTT.

The gene calls are TRBV29-1 and TRBJ2-3; 7 bases align to TRBD2. Germline values: CDR1 SQVTM, CDR2 ANQGSEA. CDR3 length: 15 amino acids. The trim removed 5 bases at V and 3 bases at J, leaving 11 bases unmatched. CDR3 in amino acids: CSVRRGGPRTDTQYF. The CDR3 bases are TGCAGCGTTCGTAGGGGAGGGCCGAGGACAGATACGCAGTATTTT.

This clone was seen once. The J gene is TRBJ2-7, the V gene TRBV28; D might be TRBD2 (5 bases). Per the germline V gene, CDR1 is MDHEN and CDR2 is SYDVKM. The V end lost 0 bases, the J end lost 3 bases, and 12 bases lay between the germline ends. This CDR3 spans 15 amino acids. CDR3 sequence reads: CASSLWEDSNYEQYF. CDR3 in DNA: TGTGCCAGCAGTTTATGGGAGGACTCGAACTACGAGCAGTACTTC.

The rearrangement joins TRBV3-1 (or the pseudogene TRBV3-2) to TRBJ2-1; 7 bases agree with TRBD2. Germline CDR1 LGHDT, CDR2 YNNKEL (reference sequence). This CDR3 is 17 amino acids long. V lost 0 bases to trimming and J lost 5 bases; unmatched junction nucleotides: 10. CDR3 in amino acids: CASSQEGRESPNNEQFF. The CDR3 nucleotides read TGTGCCAGCAGCCAAGAAGGGCGGGAGTCACCTAACAATGAGCAGTTCTTC.

V gene TRBV30 combines with J gene TRBJ1-6; 9 nucleotides align to TRBD1. The CDR3 spans 14 residues. J gave up 7 bases and V 4 bases, and 5 bases lay outside the gene matches. Germline-derived CDR1 and CDR2 are GTSNPN and SVGIG (reference sequence). The CDR3 sequence is CAWTPTGGNSPLHF. The CDR3 DNA is TGTGCCTGGACCCCTACAGGGGGCAATTCACCCCTCCACTTT. Combining the CDR3 with reference TRBV30 and TRBJ1-6 gives the whole variable domain SQTIHQWPATLVQPVGSPLSLECTVEGTSNPNLYWYRQAAGRGLQLLFYSVGIGQISSEVPQNLSASRPQDRQFILSSKKLLLSDSGFYLCAWTPTGGNSPLHFGNGTRLTVT.

This chain links TRBV6-2 or TRBV6-3 with TRBJ2-1; TRBD1 might be the D (6 bases). From germline, CDR1 is MNHEY and CDR2 SVGEGT. The CDR3 sequence is 14 residues long. V was shortened by 6 bases and J by 4 bases, with 13 bases between the two germline ends. CDR3 sequence reads: CASSRLGAYNEQFF. Written as DNA, the CDR3 is TGTGCCAGCAGCCGCTTGGGGGCTTACAATGAGCAGTTCTTC.

This rearrangement joins TRBV18 to TRBJ2-5, with D possibly TRBD1 on 6 matching bases. The CDR3 consists of 14 residues. Per germline, CDR1 KGHSH and CDR2 LQKENI. Trimming removed 2 bases at V and 4 bases at J, with 11 bases between. CDR3 bases: TGTGCCAGCTCACCAAATACAGGGCGAGAGACCCAGTACTTC. Translated: CASSPNTGRETQYF.

The J gene is TRBJ1-1, the V gene TRBV2; 11 bases match TRBD1. The length of the CDR3 is 14 residues. Losses at the gene ends were 6 bases for V and 5 bases for J; bases not matched to a gene: 5. Germline CDR1 is SNHLY and CDR2 is FYNNEI. The CDR3 loop is CASSPGTGGTEAFF. CDR3 in DNA: TGTGCCAGCAGCCCCGGGACAGGGGGGACTGAAGCTTTCTTT.

V and J are TRBV7-8 and TRBJ1-2; 9 positions match TRBD1. Germline V gene sequence: CDR1 SGHVS, CDR2 FQNEAQ. The trim removed 4 bases at V and 0 bases at J, leaving 24 bases unmatched. This CDR3 spans 22 amino acids. As DNA, the CDR3 is TGTGCCAGCAGCTCCAGCTACCGGGACAGGGTGAATTGGCGGGGTTCTAACTATGGCTACACCTTC. It yields the protein CASSSSYRDRVNWRGSNYGYTF.

The chain couples TRBV5-8 to TRBJ2-1; TRBD1 is a possible D gene (5 bases). Germline V lookup: CDR1 SGHTS, CDR2 YDEGEE. V lost 4 bases and J lost 10, with 12 bases in between. The CDR3 length is 12 residues. The CDR3 loop reads CASSPRGAEQFF. The CDR3 DNA is TGTGCCAGCAGCCCGCGTGGGGCCGAGCAGTTCTTC.